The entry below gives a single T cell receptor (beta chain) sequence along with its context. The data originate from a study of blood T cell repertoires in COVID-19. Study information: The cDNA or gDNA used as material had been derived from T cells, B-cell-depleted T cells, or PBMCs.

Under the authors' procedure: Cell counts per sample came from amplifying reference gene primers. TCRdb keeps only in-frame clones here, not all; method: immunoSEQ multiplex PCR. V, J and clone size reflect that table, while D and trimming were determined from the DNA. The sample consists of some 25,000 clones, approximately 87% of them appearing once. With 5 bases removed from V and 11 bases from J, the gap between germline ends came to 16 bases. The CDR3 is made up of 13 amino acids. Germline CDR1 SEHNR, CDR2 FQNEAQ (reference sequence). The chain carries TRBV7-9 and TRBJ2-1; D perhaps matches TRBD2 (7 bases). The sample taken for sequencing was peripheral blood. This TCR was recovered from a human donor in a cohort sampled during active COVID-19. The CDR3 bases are TGTGCCAGCAGCCTGGGGGGGCTAGCGCAGCAGTTCTTC. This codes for CASSLGGLAQQFF.